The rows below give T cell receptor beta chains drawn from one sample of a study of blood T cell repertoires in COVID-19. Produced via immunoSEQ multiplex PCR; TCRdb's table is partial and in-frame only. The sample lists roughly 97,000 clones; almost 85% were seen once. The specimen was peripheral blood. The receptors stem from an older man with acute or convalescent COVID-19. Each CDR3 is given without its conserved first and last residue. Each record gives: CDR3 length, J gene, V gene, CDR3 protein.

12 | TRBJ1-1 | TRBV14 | ASSQVYGNTEAF
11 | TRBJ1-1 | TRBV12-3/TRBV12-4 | ASSLEGITEAF
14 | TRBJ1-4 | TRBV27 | ASSLSIGTVNEKLF
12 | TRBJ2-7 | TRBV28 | ASSSPGLTYEQY
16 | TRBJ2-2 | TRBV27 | ASSSLSGTRVSTGELF
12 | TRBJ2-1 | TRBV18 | ASSPREGPAEQF
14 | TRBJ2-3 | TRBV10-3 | AISEKAGALTDTQY
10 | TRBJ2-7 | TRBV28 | ASREQFYEQY
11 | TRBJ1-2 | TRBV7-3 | ASSTGPTYGYT
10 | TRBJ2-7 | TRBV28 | ASSSTRYEQY
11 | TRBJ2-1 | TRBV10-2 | ASSGQGIREQF
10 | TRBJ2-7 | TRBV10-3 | AISGGGNEQY
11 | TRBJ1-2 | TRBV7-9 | ASSSTANYGYT
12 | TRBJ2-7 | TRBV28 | ASSLASTTGEQY
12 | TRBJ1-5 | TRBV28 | ASSSGQGVRPQH
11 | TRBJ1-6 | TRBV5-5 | ASTLGYSQLLH
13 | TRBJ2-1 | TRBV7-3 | ASSLIQGFNNEQF
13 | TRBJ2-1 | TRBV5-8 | ASSNGQGGPNEQF
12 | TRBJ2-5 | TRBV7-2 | ASNEQGGVETQY
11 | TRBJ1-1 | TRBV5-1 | ASRDRGTTEAF
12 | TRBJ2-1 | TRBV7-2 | ASSFRREYNEQF
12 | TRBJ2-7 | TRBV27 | ASSSPGQGYEQY
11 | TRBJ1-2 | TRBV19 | ASSKDRLGGYT
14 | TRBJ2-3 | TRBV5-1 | ASSLQTSGGTDTQY
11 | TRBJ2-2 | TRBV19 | ASSIGGTGELF
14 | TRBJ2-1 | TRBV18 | ASSPPGGGAHNEQF
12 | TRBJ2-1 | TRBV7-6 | ASSQSGTGGEQF
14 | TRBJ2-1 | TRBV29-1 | SVVGYGRSGTNEQF
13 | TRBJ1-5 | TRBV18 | ASSPPGMANQPQH
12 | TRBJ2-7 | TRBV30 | AWIPTGLSYEQY
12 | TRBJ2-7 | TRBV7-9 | ASSPRGYTYEQY
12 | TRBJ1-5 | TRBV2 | ASSDFRGNQPQH
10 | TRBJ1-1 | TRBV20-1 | SASAGQRRAF
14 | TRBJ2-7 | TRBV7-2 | ASSLVGGLAGGEQY
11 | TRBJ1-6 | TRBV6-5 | ASSPDHNSPLH
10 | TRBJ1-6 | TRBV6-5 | ASKPPNSPLH
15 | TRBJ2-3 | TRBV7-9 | ASSLEITSGGTDTQY
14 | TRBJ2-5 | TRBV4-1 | ASSPPLTSGLETQY
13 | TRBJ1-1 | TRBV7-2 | ASSLGGQGASKAF
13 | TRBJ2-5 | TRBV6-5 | ASRRVAGKLETQY
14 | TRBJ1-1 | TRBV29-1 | SVEALTFSGRTEAF
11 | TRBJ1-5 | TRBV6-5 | ASRQGMAQPQH
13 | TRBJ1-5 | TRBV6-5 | ASSHGQGEFQPQH
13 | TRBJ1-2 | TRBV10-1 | ASTGTVPYNYGYT
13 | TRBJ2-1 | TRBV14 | ASSQLDYPSDEQF
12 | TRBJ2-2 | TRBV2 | ASRREENTGELF
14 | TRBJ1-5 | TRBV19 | ASSITTGALNQPQH
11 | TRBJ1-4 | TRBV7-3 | ASSWGQNEKLF
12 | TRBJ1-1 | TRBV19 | ASSILTANTEAF
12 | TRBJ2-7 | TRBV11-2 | ASSLGRTAYEQY
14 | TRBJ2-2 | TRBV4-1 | ASGTFGGAYTGELF
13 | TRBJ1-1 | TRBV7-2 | ASSLREGRSTEAF
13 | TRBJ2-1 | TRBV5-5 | ASSSTGTSSNEQF
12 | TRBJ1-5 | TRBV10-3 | AIRKGQGVRPQH
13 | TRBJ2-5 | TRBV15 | ATSRDRTSQETQY
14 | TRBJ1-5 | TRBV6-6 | ASSYSRGSRGQPQH
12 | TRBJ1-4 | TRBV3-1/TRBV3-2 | ASSPRDRDEKLF
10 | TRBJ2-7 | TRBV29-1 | SVGASSDEQY
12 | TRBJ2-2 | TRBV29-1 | SVSYDTNTGELF